A selection of T cell receptor beta chains follows, all from one sample in a study of identical twins. TCRdb fed the 5' RACE reads into MiXCR, producing one record per CDR3 protein. Altogether 470,000 or so distinct CDR3 sequences are present, about 24% being singletons, with the ten largest covering 2.9%. The sample was also reused in another study, on T cells expressing NK-cell markers.

The sample comprised CD4+ T cells sorted from blood. The source of these receptors is a woman aged 18-35 years in good health. Both conserved end residues are part of each CDR3. The D gene is left open where the match is weak. Not all rows give a size; the values are once, few, many and, for expanded clones, a class.

abundance	v_gene	d_gene	j_gene	CDR3aa	CDR3nt
-	TRBV20-1	TRBD2	TRBJ2-5	CSARAPGLAGDQETQYF	TGCAGTGCTAGAGCGCCGGGACTAGCGGGGGACCAAGAGACCCAGTACTTC
few	TRBV5-1	-	TRBJ1-1	CASSSLVGQLKKNTEAFF	TGCGCCAGCAGCTCCCTCGTGGGACAACTAAAAAAGAACACTGAAGCTTTCTTT
-	TRBV20-1	-	TRBJ2-1	CSAGKGVGQFF	TGCAGTGCTGGGAAGGGGGTAGGGCAGTTCTTC
few	TRBV12-3/TRBV12-4	-	TRBJ2-3	CASSLAQMNTDTQYF	TGTGCCAGCAGTTTAGCACAGATGAACACAGATACGCAGTATTTT
few	TRBV6-1	-	TRBJ1-2	CASSPARPVAIYGYTF	TGTGCCAGCAGTCCCGCTCGCCCTGTAGCAATCTATGGCTACACCTTC
-	TRBV20-1	-	TRBJ2-7	CSAKAYGLVEQYF	TGCAGTGCTAAAGCGTATGGGTTGGTCGAGCAGTACTTC
-	TRBV7-2	TRBD1	TRBJ1-2	CASSPGTGVWTGYTF	TGTGCCAGCAGCCCAGGGACAGGGGTATGGACAGGCTACACCTTC
few	TRBV6-2/TRBV6-3	-	TRBJ2-7	CASSYTPGPRRYF	TGTGCCAGCAGTTACACCCCAGGGCCAAGGAGGTACTTC
-	TRBV20-1	-	TRBJ2-3	CSARNQGGRTDTQYF	TGCAGTGCTAGGAATCAAGGAGGGAGGACAGATACGCAGTATTTT
-	TRBV6-2/TRBV6-3	-	TRBJ2-7	CASSSGISYEQYF	TGTGCCAGCAGTTCAGGGATCTCCTACGAGCAGTACTTC
-	TRBV27	-	TRBJ1-5	CASSPPQGWNQPQHF	TGTGCCAGCAGTCCCCCACAGGGTTGGAATCAGCCCCAGCATTTT
few	TRBV20-1	-	TRBJ2-1	CSARGGWDNEQFF	TGCAGTGCTAGAGGGGGTTGGGACAATGAGCAGTTCTTC
few	TRBV5-1	-	TRBJ2-3	CASSFAGASDTQYF	TGCGCCAGCAGCTTCGCAGGGGCTTCGGATACGCAGTATTTT
-	TRBV2	-	TRBJ2-7	CASRPRVRVYEQYF	TGTGCCAGCAGACCCAGGGTAAGGGTCTACGAGCAGTACTTC
-	TRBV6-5	TRBD2	TRBJ2-5	CPSSTILAGVSETQYF	TGTCCCAGCAGTACTATACTAGCGGGAGTCTCAGAGACCCAGTACTTC
-	TRBV7-9	-	TRBJ2-7	CASSLAPTLQYF	TGTGCCAGCAGCTTAGCGCCAACCCTGCAGTACTTC
few	TRBV20-1	TRBD2	TRBJ2-1	CSARDLVLAGAGNEQFF	TGCAGTGCTAGAGATCTAGTGCTAGCGGGAGCCGGCAATGAGCAGTTCTTC
few	TRBV6-1	TRBD2	TRBJ2-1	CASTSGRNRNEQFF	TGTGCCAGCACTAGCGGGAGGAATAGGAATGAGCAGTTCTTC
few	TRBV7-9	TRBD1	TRBJ1-1	CASSHGDQGGAFF	TGTGCCAGCAGCCATGGGGACCAGGGGGGCGCTTTCTTT
-	TRBV4-3	-	TRBJ1-1	CASSREIGIEAFF	TGCGCCAGCAGCCGAGAGATCGGGATTGAAGCTTTCTTT
-	TRBV20-1	-	TRBJ1-2	CSANLPGFYGYTF	TGCAGTGCTAACTTACCGGGATTCTATGGCTACACCTTC
-	TRBV20-1	TRBD2	TRBJ2-1	CSAGISGAYNEQFF	TGCAGTGCTGGAATTAGCGGGGCTTACAATGAGCAGTTCTTC
many	TRBV5-1	-	TRBJ2-1	CASSAGQLYNEQFF	TGCGCCAGCAGCGCGGGACAGTTATACAATGAGCAGTTCTTC
-	TRBV5-1	-	TRBJ1-1	CASSPQGKTEAFF	TGCGCCAGCAGCCCACAGGGTAAAACTGAAGCTTTCTTT
few	TRBV20-1	TRBD2	TRBJ2-7	CSARDPLASGRIYEQYF	TGCAGTGCTAGAGACCCGCTTGCTAGCGGGAGGATCTACGAGCAGTACTTC
-	TRBV12-3/TRBV12-4	-	TRBJ1-1	CASSGRGDAEAFF	TGTGCCAGCAGCGGCAGGGGTGACGCTGAAGCTTTCTTT
few	TRBV20-1	TRBD1	TRBJ2-2	CSAATGDGELFF	TGCAGTGCTGCTACAGGGGACGGGGAGCTGTTTTTT
-	TRBV3-1	-	TRBJ2-1	CASSQSSGTGGVGQFF	TGTGCCAGCAGCCAGAGCTCCGGGACTGGGGGCGTTGGGCAGTTCTTC
-	TRBV29-1	-	TRBJ2-1	CSVDSAGVEQFF	TGCAGCGTTGATTCCGCTGGGGTTGAGCAGTTCTTC
-	TRBV7-2	-	TRBJ2-7	CASTPMPGYEQYF	TGTGCCAGCACCCCAATGCCGGGATACGAGCAGTACTTC
-	TRBV20-1	-	TRBJ2-3	CSAQFYIGSSTDTQYF	TGCAGTGCCCAGTTTTATATAGGGTCTAGCACAGATACGCAGTATTTT
few	TRBV12-3/TRBV12-4	-	TRBJ2-1	CASTQYNEQFF	TGTGCCAGCACGCAGTACAATGAGCAGTTCTTC
-	TRBV15	-	TRBJ2-7	CATSIPRGEQYF	TGTGCCACCAGCATTCCAAGAGGCGAGCAGTACTTC
-	TRBV20-1	-	TRBJ2-1	CSARRLRDEQFF	TGCAGTGCTAGGCGTCTACGTGATGAGCAGTTCTTC
few	TRBV20-1	TRBD2	TRBJ2-3	CSATLAGGSDTQYF	TGCAGTGCGACTCTAGCGGGGGGGTCAGATACGCAGTATTTT
-	TRBV9	TRBD1	TRBJ2-2	CASSPRDRYFTGELFF	TGTGCCAGCAGCCCCCGGGACAGATATTTTACCGGGGAGCTGTTTTTT
once	TRBV5-1	-	TRBJ2-3	CASTPPSDTQYF	TGCGCCAGCACTCCACCTTCAGATACGCAGTATTTT